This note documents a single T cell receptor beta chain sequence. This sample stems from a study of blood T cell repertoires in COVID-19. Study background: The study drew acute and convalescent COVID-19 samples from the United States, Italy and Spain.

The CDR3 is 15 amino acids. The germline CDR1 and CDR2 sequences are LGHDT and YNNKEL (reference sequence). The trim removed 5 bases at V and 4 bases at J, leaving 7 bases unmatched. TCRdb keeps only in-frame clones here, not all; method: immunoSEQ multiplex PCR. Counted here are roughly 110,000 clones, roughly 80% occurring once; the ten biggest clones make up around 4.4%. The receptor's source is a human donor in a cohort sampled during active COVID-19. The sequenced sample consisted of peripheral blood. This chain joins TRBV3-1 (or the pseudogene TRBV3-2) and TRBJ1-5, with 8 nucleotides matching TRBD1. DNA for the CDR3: TGTGCCAGCAGCGAAACAGGGGGTTGGAATCAGCCCCAGCATTTT. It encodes CASSETGGWNQPQHF.